The 3 T cell receptor beta chains reported below all come from one sample, sequenced in a study of shared clonotypes between healthy human individuals. The method was immunoSEQ multiplex PCR; TCRdb's version includes in-frame clones alone and lacks a portion of them. The sample lists nearly 1 million clones; approximately 80% were seen once. Sequenced material: memory CD4+ T cells sorted from blood. Subset defined: CD45RA-negative fraction. The receptors derive from a young man in good health.

The genes are TRBV5-8 and TRBJ1-1, with D possibly matching TRBD1 (5 bases). V was cut by 4 bases and J by 4 bases, with 11 bases left in between. The length of the CDR3 is 13 residues. Germline V gene sequence: CDR1 SGHTS, CDR2 YDEGEE. CDR3 amino acids: CASSPGLFTEAFF. The CDR3, as DNA: TGTGCCAGCAGCCCGGGACTGTTCACTGAAGCTTTCTTT.

This chain connects TRBV6-1 to TRBJ2-4; 9 bases are a match to TRBD1. J was trimmed by 2 bases and V by 4 bases; bases with no gene match: 6. CDR1 and CDR2 (germline): MNHNS, SASEGT. This CDR3 has 16 amino acids. The CDR3 protein is CASSAGTGSSKNIQYF. The CDR3 nucleotides are TGTGCCAGCAGTGCCGGGACAGGGAGTTCCAAAAACATTCAGTACTTC.

Details on this clone: A much larger clone differs from this one at a single base, so this may be a read error. This specimen includes other DNA sequences encoding the same CDR3. The chain couples TRBV10-3 to TRBJ2-7; TRBD2 might be the D (6 bases). The germline gives CDR1 ENHRY, CDR2 SYGVKD. The CDR3 extends over 14 amino acids. CDR3 sequence reads: CAISESGTSYEQYF. The CDR3 DNA reads TGCGCCATCAGTGAGTCAGGGACTTCCTACGAGCAGTACTTC.